Many counts were recorded for the clone carrying this T cell receptor beta chain. These data belong to a study of blood T cell repertoires in COVID-19. Study in general: The origin of the acute and convalescent COVID-19 samples was the United States, Italy and Spain. In each case, the material was cDNA or gDNA derived from T cells, B-cell-depleted T cells, or PBMCs.

Original analysis: Amplification of reference gene primers provided the estimated nucleated cell counts. Method: immunoSEQ multiplex PCR; TCRdb's copy keeps in-frame clones and lacks some. Clonal size and the V and J genes are those of that table, whereas D and trimming came from the DNA. The sample contains hundreds of thousands of clones, 80% to 90% of which appear only once. CDR3 size: 16 residues. V and J are TRBV21-1 and TRBJ2-1; the table's D call TRBD2 went unverified against the DNA. TRBV21-1 is an annotated pseudogene. The sequencing input was peripheral blood. The TCR comes from a middle-aged woman with active or convalescent COVID-19. The CDR3 protein is CASSKGRREWGDEQFF. CDR3 nucleotides: TGTGCCAGCAGCAAAGGGCGGCGGGAGTGGGGAGATGAGCAGTTCTTC.